The 26 T cell receptor beta chains presented below share a single source sample, sequenced in a study of a mutant IDH1 vaccine in newly diagnosed glioma. No antigen has been identified for these receptors. The sample's time point: week 35, safety follow-up. Topical imiquimod accompanied each vaccine dose, which consisted of 300 ug of mutant IDH1 20-mer peptide. The repertoire was sequenced with immunoSEQ multiplex PCR; TCRdb's copy has only in-frame clones and lacks some. The sample yields roughly 48,000 clones, over 65% seen once. Sequenced here: PBMCs, sampled from a glioma patient whose treatment included an IDH1 peptide vaccine. All receptors come from a man aged 40-50 years with glioma.

This chain joins TRBV27 and TRBJ2-1, with TRBD2 matching 15 bases. Germline-derived CDR1 and CDR2 are MNHEY and SMNVEV (reference sequence). With V trimmed by 1 base and J by 6 bases, 1 base remained unmatched. This CDR3 comprises 16 residues. This CDR3 reads CASSLWTSGRANEQFF. The CDR3 bases are TGTGCCAGCAGTTTATGGACTAGCGGGAGGGCCAATGAGCAGTTCTTC.

The V and J genes are TRBV7-2 and TRBJ2-3; 11 bases are shared with TRBD2. The CDR3 covers 15 residues. CDR1 and CDR2 (germline): SGHTA, FQGNSA. After removal of 3 bases from V and 4 bases from J, the junction contained 3 bases not matched to a gene. The CDR3 DNA is TGTGCCAGCAGCTTCGGGACTAGCGGAGCAGATACGCAGTATTTT. Translating it yields CASSFGTSGADTQYF. Together with reference TRBV7-2 and TRBJ2-3, the CDR3 gives the full variable domain: GAGVSQSPSNKVTEKGKDVELRCDPISGHTALYWYRQSLGQGLEFLIYFQGNSAPDKSGLPSDRFSAERTGGSVSTLTIQRTQQEDSAVYLCASSFGTSGADTQYFGPGTRLTVL.

The chain has TRBV5-4 and TRBJ2-5, with 14 nucleotides matching TRBD2. This CDR3 region has 18 residues. CDR1 is SGHNT and CDR2 is YYREEE in the germline V gene (reference sequence). V was pared by 3 bases and J by 4 bases, with 11 bases of the junction left unmatched. CDR3 sequence reads: CASSSPGLAGEGGETQYF. The CDR3 nucleotides read TGTGCCAGCAGCTCACCGGGACTAGCGGGAGAAGGTGGAGAGACCCAGTACTTC.

The CDR3 DNA is TGCGCCAGCAGCCAAGAGGCCTGGACTAGCGATCACTACAATGAGCAGTTCTTC. The encoded protein is CASSQEAWTSDHYNEQFF. This rearrangement joins TRBV4-1 to TRBJ2-1, with 9 bases matching TRBD2. CDR1 is MGHRA, CDR2 YSYEKL, per germline. The CDR3 contains 18 residues. The V and J ends lost 0 bases and 3 bases, in that order; junction bases with no gene match: 9.

The sample holds one count of this clone. The chain joins TRBV4-3 to TRBJ1-5; tentatively, D is TRBD1 (5 bases). The germline gives CDR1 LGHNA, CDR2 YSLEER. The CDR3 is made up of 15 amino acids. Trimming cost V 2 bases and J 5 bases, with 13 bases left between them. The CDR3 region has the DNA TGCGCCAGCAGCCAATGGGACGCGGGGGATCAGCCCCAGCATTTT. Its translation: CASSQWDAGDQPQHF.

This chain joins TRBV13 and TRBJ2-2; tentative D call: TRBD2 (6 bases). V was cut by 11 bases and J by 3 bases, with 13 bases left in between. The CDR3 runs to 13 residues. The germline gives CDR1 PRHDT, CDR2 FYEKMQ (reference sequence). The CDR3 spells CAHRESHTGELFF. The CDR3 coding sequence is TGTGCCCACCGGGAGAGCCACACCGGGGAGCTGTTTTTT.

The chain links TRBV7-2 to TRBJ1-5; possible D gene TRBD1, 5 bases. The CDR3 runs 14 residues. The V end was cut by 5 bases, the J end by 2 bases, with 10 bases between. The V gene's germline CDR1 is SGHTA and CDR2 FQGNSA. The CDR3 region is CASSPTGGNQPQHF. The CDR3, as DNA: TGTGCCAGCAGCCCCACAGGTGGCAATCAGCCCCAGCATTTT. Full variable domain (rest looked up from reference TRBV7-2 and TRBJ1-5): GAGVSQSPSNKVTEKGKDVELRCDPISGHTALYWYRQSLGQGLEFLIYFQGNSAPDKSGLPSDRFSAERTGGSVSTLTIQRTQQEDSAVYLCASSPTGGNQPQHFGDGTRLSIL.

The chain uses TRBV2 and TRBJ2-5, with D possibly being TRBD1 (6 bases). The J call may be wrong; the DNA end is better matched by TRBJ2-7. This CDR3 comprises 13 residues. Germline loops: CDR1 SNHLY, CDR2 FYNNEI. This CDR3 is CASKVTGAYEQYF. For the CDR3, the DNA is TGTGCCAGCAAAGTGACAGGCGCCTACGAGCAGTACTTC.

The chain carries TRBV4-1 and TRBJ2-2; D gene uncertain. From germline, CDR1 is MGHRA and CDR2 YSYEKL. The ends were cut back, 5 bases at V and 5 bases at J, with 15 bases in the middle. This CDR3 is 15 amino acids long. The CDR3 sequence is CASSVEKSSTGELFF. The DNA of the CDR3 is TGCGCCAGCAGCGTCGAGAAATCCTCAACCGGGGAGCTGTTTTTT.

The CDR3 reads CATRGTARYSTDTQYF. In nucleotides, the CDR3 is TGTGCCACCAGAGGGACAGCGAGATATAGCACAGATACGCAGTATTTT. The chain carries TRBV15 and TRBJ2-3, with 7 bases fitting TRBD1. Trimming cost V 6 bases and J 0 bases; bases outside gene matches: 9. Germline lookup yields CDR1 LNHNV and CDR2 YYDKDF (reference sequence). This CDR3 region has 16 residues.

The rearrangement joins TRBV11-2 to TRBJ2-7; weak D call: TRBD1 (6 bases). The CDR3 is 17 amino acids. Germline V gives CDR1 SGHAT, CDR2 FQNNGV. V lost 0 bases and J lost 4, with 19 bases in between. The CDR3 region has the DNA TGTGCCAGCAGCTTAGAAAAGGGGGACCCCCTGTTGTACGAGCAGTACGTC. Its translation is CASSLEKGDPLLYEQYV.

The gene calls are TRBV20-1 and TRBJ1-2, with 7 bases lining up with TRBD1. This CDR3 comprises 11 residues. The germline V gene encodes CDR1 DFQATT and CDR2 SNEGSKA (reference sequence). The V gene end was trimmed by 3 bases and the J gene end by 8 bases; junction bases not matched to a gene: 3. Written as DNA, the CDR3 is TGCAGTGCTAGGGCACAGGGGGGCTACACCTTC. Its translation: CSARAQGGYTF.

The chain has TRBV18 and TRBJ2-7; 8 bases fit TRBD2. The CDR3 contains 15 residues. Germline CDR1 KGHSH, CDR2 LQKENI. The V and J ends lost 5 bases and 6 bases, in that order; junction bases with no gene match: 12. As DNA, the CDR3 is TGTGCCAGCTCAGGATTACTAGCGGCTGGGGTCGAGCAGTACTTC. Its protein product is CASSGLLAAGVEQYF.

This chain joins TRBV6-1 and TRBJ2-2, with unresolved D. The CDR3 contains 13 residues. Trimming took off 0 bases at V and 7 bases at J, with 6 bases between the two ends. Germline CDR1 is MNHNS and CDR2 is SASEGT. CDR3 sequence (DNA): TGTGCCAGCAGTGAAGCGGATGGCGGGGAGCTGTTTTTT. This gives the protein CASSEADGGELFF.

The V and J genes are TRBV27 and TRBJ1-2; tentative D call: TRBD1 (6 bases). V lost 5 bases and J 3 bases, leaving 19 bases between the germline ends. Germline V gene sequence: CDR1 MNHEY, CDR2 SMNVEV (reference sequence). CDR3 length: 16 residues. CDR3 sequence reads: CASSAVQGNWDYGYTF. CDR3 nucleotide sequence: TGTGCCAGCAGTGCCGTACAGGGAAATTGGGACTATGGCTACACCTTC.

The V call is TRBV11-2, the J call TRBJ2-5; D is undetermined. V gave up 5 bases and J gave up 1 base, with 8 bases separating them. CDR1 is SGHAT and CDR2 is FQNNGV in the germline V gene. This CDR3 is built from 13 residues. In DNA form, the CDR3 reads TGTGCCAGCAGCCGTTCCTCCCAAGAGACCCAGTACTTC. It is translated as CASSRSSQETQYF.

This clone occurred a few times. CDR3 sequence reads: CASSEGGRRTQYF. The CDR3 coding sequence is TGTGCCAGCAGTGAAGGGGGACGGCGGACCCAGTACTTC. V gene TRBV6-1 combines with J gene TRBJ2-5; D possibly matches TRBD1 or TRBD2 (5 bases each). The V and J ends lost 1 base and 7 bases respectively, with 10 bases between them. The CDR3 has 13 residues. Germline V gene lookup returns CDR1 MNHNS and CDR2 SASEGT.

The V call is TRBV28, the J call TRBJ2-3; 13 bases are a match to TRBD2. This CDR3 region has 16 residues. With 3 bases clipped from V and 0 bases from J, the junction kept 0 bases outside the gene matches. The germline V gene has CDR1 MDHEN and CDR2 SYDVKM. CDR3 sequence: CASSLTSGRSTDTQYF. The CDR3 DNA sequence: TGTGCCAGCAGTTTGACTAGCGGGAGGAGCACAGATACGCAGTATTTT.

The J gene is TRBJ2-6, the V gene TRBV19; possible D gene TRBD1, 5 bases. The CDR3 is 14 amino acids. Germline V gives CDR1 LNHDA, CDR2 SQIVND (reference sequence). Trimming stripped 9 bases from V and 2 bases from J, with 11 bases between. The CDR3 is CASSTGPGANVLTF. The CDR3 DNA reads as TGTGCCAGCTCTACAGGTCCTGGGGCCAACGTCCTGACTTTC.

In this sample, this clone turned up a few times. The V gene is TRBV19, the J gene TRBJ1-5; maybe TRBD1 (6 bases). This CDR3 is built from 18 residues. Germline V CDR1 and CDR2: LNHDA, SQIVND (reference sequence). V lost 9 bases and J 0 bases, leaving 24 bases between the germline ends. In nucleotides, the CDR3 is TGTGCCAGCAATCAAGCCCCAATCCAGGGGTATAGCAATCAGCCCCAGCATTTT. Encoded protein: CASNQAPIQGYSNQPQHF.

This rearrangement joins TRBV13 to TRBJ2-7; tentatively, D is TRBD1 or TRBD2 (5 bases each). In germline, CDR1 is PRHDT, CDR2 FYEKMQ (reference sequence). Trimming pared 5 bases from V and 3 bases from J, leaving 14 bases between. This CDR3 contains 14 residues. In nucleotides, the CDR3 is TGTGCCAGCAGCCTGGGACCGCTTCTCTACGAGCAGTACTTC. It encodes CASSLGPLLYEQYF.

In this sample, this clone turned up a few times. The chain joins TRBV11-3 to TRBJ1-1; TRBD1 aligns across 7 bases. J gave up 5 bases and V 5 bases, and 14 bases lay outside the gene matches. Germline V gene data show CDR1 as SGHNT and CDR2 as YENEEA. The CDR3 is 16 residues long. Written as DNA, the CDR3 is TGTGCCAGCAGCCCACGGAAGAACAGGGGTAGGACTGAAGCTTTCTTT. Translation: CASSPRKNRGRTEAFF.

This clone has more than one count but fewer than ten. In nucleotides, the CDR3 is TGTGCCAGCAGCTTCCCGCAGGGGCCGAACACTGAAGCTTTCTTT. Protein product: CASSFPQGPNTEAFF. The chain has TRBV5-4 and TRBJ1-1; D possibly corresponds to TRBD1 (6 bases). Per the germline V gene, CDR1 is SGHNT and CDR2 is YYREEE (reference sequence). The CDR3 has 15 amino acids. Trimming left V 2 bases short and J 1 base short, with 12 bases between. The whole variable domain, filled in from reference TRBV5-4 and TRBJ1-1, reads ETGVTQSPTHLIKTRGQQVTLRCSSQSGHNTVSWYQQALGQGPQFIFQYYREEENGRGNFPPRFSGLQFPNYSSELNVNALELDDSALYLCASSFPQGPNTEAFFGQGTRLTVV.

The chain employs TRBV9 and TRBJ2-1, with a tentative D call TRBD2 (5 bases). In germline, CDR1 is SGDLS, CDR2 YYNGEE. This CDR3 is built from 16 residues. The germline V and J ends were trimmed by 0 bases and 8 bases, with 18 bases remaining between them. CDR3 nucleotides: TGTGCCAGCAGCGTAGGGTTAGCCGTAGGGAGCGATGAGCAGTTCTTC. Translation: CASSVGLAVGSDEQFF.

This rearrangement joins TRBV9 to TRBJ2-1; 7 nucleotides match TRBD2. Germline V lookup: CDR1 SGDLS, CDR2 YYNGEE. V gave up 4 bases and J gave up 10 bases; unmatched junction bases: 14. CDR3 length: 15 residues. CDR3 bases: TGTGCCAGCAGCCGGGGGGACTCCCGCGCCAGCGAGCAGTTCTTC. It translates to CASSRGDSRASEQFF.

The chain employs TRBV28 and TRBJ1-5; no reliable D call. CDR3 length: 15 amino acids. CDR1 MDHEN and CDR2 SYDVKM come from the germline V gene. The ends were cut back, 1 base at V and 2 bases at J, with 9 bases in the middle. As DNA, the CDR3 is TGTGCCAGCAGTTTATACCGAAGGGGCAATCAGCCCCAGCATTTT. Protein sequence: CASSLYRRGNQPQHF.